Presented here are 14 T cell receptor beta chains from one specimen sequenced in a study of radiation and T cells in renal cell carcinoma. The repertoire was sequenced with immunoSEQ multiplex PCR; TCRdb's copy has only in-frame clones and lacks some. This table has roughly 160,000 clones, 88% appearing once. The time point denotes: blood 4 weeks post-SBRT, at nephrectomy. Treatment in this sample: 15 Gy SBRT to primary tumor, nephrectomy 4 weeks later. The specimen was blood, collected from a patient whose treatment included radiotherapy and nephrectomy. All receptors derive from a woman in her forties or fifties with renal cell carcinoma.

CDR3 sequence reads: CASKADSNQPQHF. The CDR3 nucleotides are TGTGCCAGCAAGGCAGATAGCAATCAGCCCCAGCATTTT. The gene calls are TRBV2 and TRBJ1-5; D gene uncertain. CDR3 length: 13 amino acids. V was shortened by 7 bases and J by 0 bases, with 7 bases between the two germline ends. Germline CDR1 SNHLY, CDR2 FYNNEI.

This clone appeared once. The chain carries TRBV9 and TRBJ2-3; D gene unclear. CDR1 and CDR2 (germline): SGDLS, YYNGEE. The V and J ends lost 3 bases and 2 bases respectively, with 10 bases between them. CDR3 size: 14 residues. CDR3 bases: TGTGCCAGCAGCGCCCTAGGCGACACAGATACGCAGTATTTT. It encodes CASSALGDTDTQYF.

This clone was picked up a small number of times. The chain recombines TRBV5-1 with TRBJ2-1; 8 bases are shared with TRBD2. Germline V gene sequence: CDR1 SGHRS, CDR2 YFSETQ. CDR3 length: 15 amino acids. V was clipped by 1 base and J by 7 bases; unmatched bases: 7. The CDR3, as DNA: TGCGCCAGCAGCTTGTTAGCGGGGCGAACGAATGAGCAGTTCTTC. This encodes CASSLLAGRTNEQFF.

This sequence joins TRBV6-5 and TRBJ2-2, with a weak D call TRBD1 (6 bases). V was pared by 8 bases and J by 6 bases, with 13 bases between. The CDR3 has 13 residues. Germline V gene data show CDR1 as MNHEY and CDR2 as SVGAGI. CDR3: CASGTGLPGELFF. The CDR3 nucleotides are TGTGCCAGCGGAACAGGGCTCCCCGGGGAGCTGTTTTTT.

The chain is built from TRBV11-3 and TRBJ2-2; 10 bases are shared with TRBD1. Trimming cost V 5 bases and J 5 bases; bases outside gene matches: 5. CDR3 length: 15 amino acids. The germline V gene has CDR1 SGHNT and CDR2 YENEEA. The DNA for the CDR3 is TGTGCCAGCAGCGGCAGGACAGGGGGGACCGGGGAGCTGTTTTTT. Protein: CASSGRTGGTGELFF. Full variable domain (outside the CDR3, taken from reference TRBV11-3 and TRBJ2-2): EAGVVQSPRYKIIEKKQPVAFWCNPISGHNTLYWYLQNLGQGPELLIRYENEEAVDDSQLPKDRFSAERLKGVDSTLKIQPAELGDSAVYLCASSGRTGGTGELFFGEGSRLTVL.

This clone was counted between two and nine times. V is TRBV4-1 and J is TRBJ1-2; no definite D call. Germline values: CDR1 MGHRA, CDR2 YSYEKL. CDR3 length: 15 amino acids. V lost 0 bases and J lost 7, with 15 bases in between. The CDR3 sequence: CASSQEFRRSGGYTF. In DNA, the CDR3 is TGCGCCAGCAGCCAAGAGTTTAGGCGGTCTGGTGGCTACACCTTC.

V and J are TRBV2 and TRBJ1-1, with TRBD1 matching over 7 bases. This CDR3 comprises 13 residues. CDR1 SNHLY and CDR2 FYNNEI come from the germline V gene. Losses at the gene ends were 6 bases for V and 1 base for J; bases not matched to a gene: 2. CDR3 nucleotide sequence: TGTGCCAGCAGGGGACAGCCGAACACTGAAGCTTTCTTT. Its protein is CASRGQPNTEAFF.

The chain uses TRBV21-1 and TRBJ1-1; the D call of TRBD1 is as the table states it, not checked on the DNA. TRBV21-1 is labeled a pseudogene. The CDR3 consists of 19 residues. CDR3 region: CASSEAVRQGRRMNTEAFF. In DNA form, the CDR3 reads TGTGCCAGCAGCGAAGCCGTTAGACAGGGGCGTCGAATGAACACTGAAGCTTTCTTT.

This clone was recorded once. V usage is TRBV5-6 and J usage is TRBJ1-4, with 10 bases identical to TRBD1. CDR3 length equals 18 residues. CDR1 SGHDT and CDR2 YYEEEE come from the germline V gene. Losses at the gene ends were 4 bases for V and 4 bases for J; bases not matched to a gene: 13. The CDR3 loop is CASSRTRDRGSYNEKLFF. CDR3 in DNA: TGTGCCAGCAGCCGGACCCGGGACAGGGGCTCCTATAATGAAAAACTGTTTTTT.

This clone has a single count. The rearrangement uses TRBV11-2 and TRBJ1-2; 10 bases align to TRBD1. This CDR3 comprises 16 residues. V shed 1 base and J 5 bases; nucleotides not matched to a gene: 7. CDR1 and CDR2 from the germline V gene are SGHAT and FQNNGV. This CDR3 reads CASSLAPGQGMYGYTF. The CDR3, as DNA: TGTGCCAGCAGCTTAGCTCCGGGACAGGGGATGTATGGCTACACCTTC.

A single count supports this clone. The chain links TRBV4-1 to TRBJ2-1; 8 positions match TRBD2. J was trimmed by 7 bases and V by 0 bases; bases with no gene match: 8. The length of the CDR3 is 16 residues. The V gene's germline CDR1 is MGHRA and CDR2 YSYEKL. Here the CDR3 reads CASSQDFSGGANEQFF. CDR3 DNA: TGCGCCAGCAGCCAAGACTTCTCCGGGGGGGCTAATGAGCAGTTCTTC.

V is TRBV7-2 and J is TRBJ2-3; D assignment may be TRBD1 or TRBD2 (5 bases each). Trimming cost V 5 bases and J 2 bases, with 17 bases left between them. The CDR3 length is 16 residues. Germline V lookup: CDR1 SGHTA, CDR2 FQGNSA. CDR3 region: CASSPDRDPYTDTQYF. CDR3 in DNA: TGTGCCAGCAGCCCGGACCGGGACCCATACACAGATACGCAGTATTTT. The whole variable domain, filled in from reference TRBV7-2 and TRBJ2-3, reads GAGVSQSPSNKVTEKGKDVELRCDPISGHTALYWYRQSLGQGLEFLIYFQGNSAPDKSGLPSDRFSAERTGGSVSTLTIQRTQQEDSAVYLCASSPDRDPYTDTQYFGPGTRLTVL.

This sequence joins TRBV6-1 and TRBJ2-2; D is uncertain. In germline, CDR1 is MNHNS, CDR2 SASEGT. The CDR3 has 13 amino acids. V lost 2 bases and J 3 bases, leaving 4 bases between the germline ends. The CDR3 DNA reads as TGTGCCAGCAGTGAATCCTACACCGGGGAGCTGTTTTTT. The encoded protein is CASSESYTGELFF.

J is TRBJ2-2 and V is TRBV7-9, with 10 positions matching TRBD1. The germline V gene encodes CDR1 SEHNR and CDR2 FQNEAQ (reference sequence). V trimming: 4 bases; J trimming: 6 bases; junction bases outside the gene matches: 5. The CDR3 is 15 amino acids. For the CDR3, the DNA is TGTGCCAGCAGCTCAGACAGGGGGCGCGCCGGGGAGCTGTTTTTT. Translating gives CASSSDRGRAGELFF. The full variable domain, in which reference TRBV7-9 and TRBJ2-2 provide the parts outside the CDR3, is DTGVSQNPRHKITKRGQNVTFRCDPISEHNRLYWYRQTLGQGPEFLTYFQNEAQLEKSRLLSDRFSAERPKGSFSTLEIQRTEQGDSAMYLCASSSDRGRAGELFFGEGSRLTVL.